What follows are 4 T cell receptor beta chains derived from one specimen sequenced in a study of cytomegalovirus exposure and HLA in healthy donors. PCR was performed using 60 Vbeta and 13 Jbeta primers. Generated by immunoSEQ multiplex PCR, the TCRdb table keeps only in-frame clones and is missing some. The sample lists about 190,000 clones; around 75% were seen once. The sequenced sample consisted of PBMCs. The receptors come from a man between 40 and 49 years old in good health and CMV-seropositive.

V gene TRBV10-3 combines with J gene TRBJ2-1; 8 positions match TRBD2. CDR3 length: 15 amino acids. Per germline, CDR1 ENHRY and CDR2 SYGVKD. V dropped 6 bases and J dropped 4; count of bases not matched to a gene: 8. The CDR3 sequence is CAISQSPGGYNEQFF. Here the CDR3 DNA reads TGTGCCATCAGCCAATCGCCGGGGGGGTACAATGAGCAGTTCTTC.

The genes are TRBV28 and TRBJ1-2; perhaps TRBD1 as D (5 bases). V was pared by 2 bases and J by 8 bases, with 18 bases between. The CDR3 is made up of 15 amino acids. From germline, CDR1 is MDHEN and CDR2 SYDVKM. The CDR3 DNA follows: TGTGCCAGCAGTTTAGGCGGCAAGGCAGGGTGGGGCTACACCTTC. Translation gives CASSLGGKAGWGYTF.

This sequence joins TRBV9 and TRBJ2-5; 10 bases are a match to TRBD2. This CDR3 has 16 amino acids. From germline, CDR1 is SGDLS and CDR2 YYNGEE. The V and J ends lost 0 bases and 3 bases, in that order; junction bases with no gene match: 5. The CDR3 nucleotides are TGTGCCAGCAGCGTAGGGAAGCGGGGGGGTGAAGAGACCCAGTACTTC. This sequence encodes CASSVGKRGGEETQYF.

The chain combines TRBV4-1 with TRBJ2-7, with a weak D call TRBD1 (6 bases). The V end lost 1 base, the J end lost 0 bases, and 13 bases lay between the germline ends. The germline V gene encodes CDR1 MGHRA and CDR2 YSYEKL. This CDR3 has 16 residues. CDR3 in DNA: TGCGCCAGCAGCCAAGCCTTCACAGGGAGCTCCTACGAGCAGTACTTC. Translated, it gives CASSQAFTGSSYEQYF.